The present TCR beta chain was sequenced within a study of glioma-infiltrating T cells after dendritic cell vaccination. The CDR3 has 16 amino acids. V lost 5 bases, J lost 4 bases, and 8 bases stayed unmatched. The germline gives CDR1 SGHAT, CDR2 FQDESV (reference sequence). Sample time point: after dendritic cell vaccination, including at tumor progression/relapse. Sequencing was performed with immunoSEQ multiplex PCR; in TCRdb, only in-frame clones are kept and a portion is missing. The repertoire includes tens of thousands of clones, about four fifths of them detected once, and roughly 6.8% sits in the top ten. The count of this clone is one. Antigen specificity is unknown. Study-level results: TCR clonality showed no direct relationship with survival.

The clonotype originates from a human donor with glioblastoma. This specimen consisted of blood, obtained after dendritic cell vaccination. The gene calls are TRBV11-1 and TRBJ2-2; the match to TRBD1 covers 9 bases. The CDR3 DNA follows: TGTGCCAGCAGCCCATGGGGACAGGGAAGCACCGGGGAGCTGTTTTTT. Encoded protein: CASSPWGQGSTGELFF.